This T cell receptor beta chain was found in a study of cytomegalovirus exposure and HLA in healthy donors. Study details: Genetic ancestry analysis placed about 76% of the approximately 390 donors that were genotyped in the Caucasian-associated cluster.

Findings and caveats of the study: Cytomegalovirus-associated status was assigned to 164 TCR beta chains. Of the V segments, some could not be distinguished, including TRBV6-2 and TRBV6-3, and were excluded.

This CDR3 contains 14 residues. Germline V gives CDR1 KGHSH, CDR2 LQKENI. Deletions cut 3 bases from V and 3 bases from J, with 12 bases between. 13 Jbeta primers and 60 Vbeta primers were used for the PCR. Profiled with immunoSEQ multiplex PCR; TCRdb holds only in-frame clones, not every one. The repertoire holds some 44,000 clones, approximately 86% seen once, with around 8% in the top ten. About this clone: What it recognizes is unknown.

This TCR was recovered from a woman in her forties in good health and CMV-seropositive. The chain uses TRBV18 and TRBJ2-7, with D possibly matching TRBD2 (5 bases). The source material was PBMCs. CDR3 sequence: CASSPSEGFYEQYF. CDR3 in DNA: TGTGCCAGCTCACCGTCCGAGGGTTTCTACGAGCAGTACTTC.